The 21 T cell receptor beta chains listed next were all sequenced from one sample in a study of T cells in Graves' hyperthyroidism and ophthalmopathy. Amplification of TCR beta CDR3 regions was performed using RNA transcripts as template. When the TCR CDR3 underwent first-round RT-PCR, the HTBI primer set was used. TCRdb redid the calling of the multiplex PCR reads with MiXCR, one entry per CDR3 protein. The sample shows hundreds of thousands of distinct CDR3 sequences, approximately 15% of them seen only once. Sequences were obtained from blood. Receptors originate from a woman aged 25 to 39 with Graves' hyperthyroidism that later progressed to Graves' ophthalmopathy.

The chain uses TRBV11-2 and TRBJ1-5; 8 bases fit TRBD1. The V segment lost 1 base and the J segment 1 base; nucleotides outside the gene matches: 3. Germline V CDR1 and CDR2: SGHAT, FQNNGV. This CDR3 region has 16 residues. The CDR3 reads CASSLGWTGSNQPQHF. The DNA of the CDR3 is TGTGCCAGCAGCTTAGGATGGACAGGGAGCAATCAGCCCCAGCATTTT.

J is TRBJ2-1 and V is TRBV19; 11 positions match TRBD2. With V trimmed by 4 bases and J by 6 bases, 8 bases remained unmatched. The CDR3 covers 16 residues. Germline values: CDR1 LNHDA, CDR2 SQIVND (reference sequence). CDR3 sequence (DNA): TGTGCCAGTAGTACTATATTAGCGGGAGGGGGCAATGAGCAGTTCTTC. Protein sequence: CASSTILAGGGNEQFF. The whole variable domain, remainder taken from reference TRBV19 and TRBJ2-1, is DGGITQSPKYLFRKEGQNVTLSCEQNLNHDAMYWYRQDPGQGLRLIYYSQIVNDFQKGDIAEGYSVSREKKESFPLTVTSAQKNPTAFYLCASSTILAGGGNEQFFGPGTRLTVL.

This clonotype was seen only a few times. The gene calls are TRBV10-3 and TRBJ1-1, with TRBD1 identical over 8 bases. The CDR3 contains 15 residues. Germline V gene lookup returns CDR1 ENHRY and CDR2 SYGVKD. The trim removed 7 bases at V and 0 bases at J, leaving 7 bases unmatched. The CDR3 reads CAINGQGNMNTEAFF. CDR3 sequence (DNA): TGTGCCATCAACGGACAGGGCAACATGAACACTGAAGCTTTCTTT.

On this clonotype itself: One base away lies a much larger clone, so this may be a sequencing read error. The rearrangement links TRBV20-1 to TRBJ2-3; the match to TRBD1 covers 7 bases. The CDR3 sequence is 14 residues long. Germline trimming cut 6 bases from V and 7 bases from J; bases unmatched to any gene: 13. The V gene's germline CDR1 is DFQATT and CDR2 SNEGSKA (reference sequence). This CDR3 reads CSAPRQGERHTQYF. The DNA of the CDR3 is TGCAGTGCCCCTCGACAGGGTGAACGGCATACGCAGTATTTT.

This clonotype was counted many times. V usage is TRBV18 and J usage is TRBJ1-2, with D unclear. The CDR3 is made up of 12 amino acids. Trimming removed 3 bases from V and 4 bases from J, with 6 bases in between. From germline, CDR1 is KGHSH and CDR2 LQKENI. In DNA form, the CDR3 reads TGTGCCAGCTCACCGGCGGGCTATGGCTACACCTTC. Its translation is CASSPAGYGYTF.

This clonotype came up many times. The rearrangement links TRBV18 to TRBJ1-6; no firm D call. This CDR3 region has 16 residues. Germline values: CDR1 KGHSH, CDR2 LQKENI. V lost 7 bases and J lost 0, with 13 bases in between. In DNA, the CDR3 is TGTGCCAGCTGGAAGGGCCAAAGCTCCTATAATTCACCCCTCCACTTT. Amino acids: CASWKGQSSYNSPLHF.

This clonotype came up a few times. This chain links TRBV5-1 with TRBJ2-3; 11 nucleotides align to TRBD2. The CDR3 runs to 17 residues. CDR1 and CDR2 (germline): SGHRS, YFSETQ. Trimming cost V 0 bases and J 0 bases; bases outside gene matches: 3. CDR3: CASSLALAGGSTDTQYF. The CDR3 coding sequence is TGCGCCAGCAGCTTGGCCCTAGCGGGGGGAAGCACAGATACGCAGTATTTT.

This chain uses TRBV28 with TRBJ2-7; D is uncertain. The germline V gene encodes CDR1 MDHEN and CDR2 SYDVKM. This CDR3 has 14 amino acids. Trimming stripped 6 bases from V and 3 bases from J, with 15 bases between. The CDR3 loop reads CASRGYGQNYEQYF. The CDR3 DNA sequence: TGTGCCAGCAGGGGCTATGGGCAGAACTACGAGCAGTACTTC.

At least ten counts were recorded for this clonotype. This chain joins TRBV9 and TRBJ2-3, with 7 bases matching TRBD2. The CDR3 covers 15 residues. The V gene end was trimmed by 3 bases and the J gene end by 0 bases; junction bases not matched to a gene: 4. Germline assignment: CDR1 SGDLS and CDR2 YYNGEE. The CDR3 protein is CASSALASSTDTQYF. CDR3 nucleotide sequence: TGTGCCAGCAGCGCACTAGCGAGTAGCACAGATACGCAGTATTTT. The variable domain in full, completed from reference TRBV9 and TRBJ2-3, reads DSGVTQTPKHLITATGQRVTLRCSPRSGDLSVYWYQQSLDQGLQFLIQYYNGEERAKGNILERFSAQQFPDLHSELNLSSLELGDSALYFCASSALASSTDTQYFGPGTRLTVL.

This clonotype was seen ten or more times. The rearrangement uses TRBV7-8 and TRBJ2-5; 9 bases fit TRBD1. CDR1 is SGHVS and CDR2 is FQNEAQ in the germline V gene. Losses at the gene ends were 3 bases for V and 5 bases for J; bases not matched to a gene: 10. This CDR3 spans 16 amino acids. The CDR3 nucleotides read TGTGCCAGCAGCTTTCGAAAGGGACAGGGAAGGGAGACCCAGTACTTC. Translated, it gives CASSFRKGQGRETQYF.

At least ten counts were recorded for this clonotype. This rearrangement joins TRBV6-2 or TRBV6-3 to TRBJ1-1; D uncertain. Trimming removed 2 bases from V and 5 bases from J, with 18 bases in between. This CDR3 contains 16 residues. The germline V gene encodes CDR1 MNHEY and CDR2 SVGEGT. CDR3 nucleotide sequence: TGTGCCAGCAGTTACATCCTCAAGACGTGGGGTACTGAAGCTTTCTTT. As protein: CASSYILKTWGTEAFF.

This clonotype was counted many times. The V and J genes are TRBV11-2 and TRBJ2-3; D gene uncertain. Trimming cost V 2 bases and J 4 bases, with 7 bases left between them. This CDR3 is built from 13 residues. Germline lookup yields CDR1 SGHAT and CDR2 FQNNGV. CDR3 protein: CASSLRAADTQYF. Written as DNA, the CDR3 is TGTGCCAGCAGCTTACGGGCGGCAGATACGCAGTATTTT.

This clonotype occurred many times. The CDR3 DNA sequence: TGTGCCAGCAGCTTAGCCGGGGAGGGCGCGGCGGCTTTCTTT. It encodes CASSLAGEGAAAFF. The chain carries TRBV7-8 and TRBJ1-1; D not certain. Germline CDR1 and CDR2: SGHVS and FQNEAQ. The length of the CDR3 is 14 residues. V shed 0 bases and J shed 11 bases, with 16 bases lying between them.

At least ten counts were recorded for this clonotype. This chain joins TRBV29-1 and TRBJ2-3; D may match TRBD1 or TRBD2 (5 bases each). CDR3 length: 17 residues. Trimming removed 4 bases from V and 6 bases from J, with 26 bases in between. Germline V lookup: CDR1 SQVTM, CDR2 ANQGSEA. The CDR3 protein is CSVGGNEAELFMDTQYF. The DNA of the CDR3 is TGCAGCGTTGGGGGGAATGAGGCAGAGCTTTTTATGGATACGCAGTATTTT.

This clonotype showed up many times. The chain carries TRBV15 and TRBJ1-5; tentative D call: TRBD1 (5 bases). The CDR3 sequence is 15 residues long. Looked up from germline, CDR1 is LNHNV and CDR2 is YYDKDF (reference sequence). Trimming stripped 5 bases from V and 2 bases from J, with 13 bases between. This chain's CDR3 is CATSARGAGNQPQHF. As DNA, the CDR3 is TGTGCCACCAGCGCCCGGGGCGCGGGCAATCAGCCCCAGCATTTT.

The chain employs TRBV10-3 and TRBJ1-1; a weak D match, TRBD1 (6 bases). Trimming shortened V by 10 bases and J by 1 base, and 16 bases separated the two germline ends. Per the germline V gene, CDR1 is ENHRY and CDR2 is SYGVKD. The CDR3 extends over 14 amino acids. The CDR3 DNA reads TGTGCCACCTCCTCAGGGGAAACGAACACTGAAGCTTTCTTT. It is translated as CATSSGETNTEAFF.

This clonotype showed up many times. This rearrangement joins TRBV20-1 to TRBJ1-5; D gene ambiguous. Trimming pared 0 bases from V and 6 bases from J, leaving 12 bases between. The germline V gene encodes CDR1 DFQATT and CDR2 SNEGSKA (reference sequence). The CDR3 covers 14 residues. CDR3 loop: CSARETGEFQPQHF. The DNA of the CDR3 is TGCAGTGCTAGAGAAACGGGCGAGTTTCAGCCCCAGCATTTT.

About this clonotype: This may be a read error, as it is one base from a much larger clone. This chain uses TRBV28 with TRBJ2-1; D is undetermined. CDR1 is MDHEN and CDR2 is SYDVKM in the germline V gene. The CDR3 consists of 14 residues. CDR3 protein: CASSLLVGLNEQLF. The CDR3 DNA reads as TGTGCCAGCAGTTTACTAGTAGGGCTCAATGAGCAGCTCTTC.

This clonotype was detected many times. The chain has TRBV5-1 and TRBJ1-2; 8 bases are shared with TRBD1. The CDR3 contains 13 residues. J gave up 8 bases and V 0 bases, and 3 bases lay outside the gene matches. Germline assignment: CDR1 SGHRS and CDR2 YFSETQ. The CDR3 here is CASSLDDRGGYTF. CDR3 DNA sequence: TGCGCCAGCAGCTTGGATGACAGGGGCGGCTACACCTTC.

At least ten counts were recorded for this clonotype. One end of the junction does not line up with germline, which may come from a read error. The J gene is TRBJ2-1, the V gene TRBV5-1, with D perhaps matching TRBD2 (5 bases). Germline CDR1 is SGHRS and CDR2 is YFSETQ. CDR3 length equals 12 residues. CDR3 coding DNA: TGTGCCAGCAGTTTAGGAGGAGATGAGCAGTTCTTC. It encodes CASSLGGDEQFF.

This clonotype was detected ten times or more. The gene calls are TRBV27 and TRBJ1-2; 7 positions agree with TRBD1. Germline-derived CDR1 and CDR2 are MNHEY and SMNVEV (reference sequence). This CDR3 region has 14 residues. Germline trimming cut 3 bases from V and 5 bases from J; bases unmatched to any gene: 6. The DNA of the CDR3 is TGTGCCAGCAGTTTGGGACAGTACTCATATGGCTACACCTTC. Translated, it gives CASSLGQYSYGYTF.